The 30 T cell receptor beta chains in this list originate from one sample, sequenced in a study of T cells in Graves' hyperthyroidism and ophthalmopathy. Amplification yielded TCR beta CDR3 regions, with RNA transcripts as the source. HTBI primers were the set used in a first-round RT-PCR of the TCR CDR3. TCRdb re-called the multiplex PCR reads through MiXCR, storing one row per CDR3 protein. The sample records roughly 500,000 distinct CDR3 sequences, around 43% being singletons. Sequenced: peripheral blood or thyroid tissue (not recorded which). The receptors come from an adult woman with Graves' disease, either hyperthyroidism or ophthalmopathy (not recorded which).

This clonotype came up a few times. The rearrangement uses TRBV2 and TRBJ1-4; TRBD1 might be the D (5 bases). Trimming cost V 0 bases and J 10 bases, with 15 bases left between them. CDR3 length: 15 amino acids. CDR1 is SNHLY, CDR2 FYNNEI, per germline. CDR3 in DNA: TGTGCCAGCAGTGAAGCCGGGACCGCCATCCTAAAACTGTTTTTT. This gives the protein CASSEAGTAILKLFF.

The rearrangement links TRBV25-1 to TRBJ2-5; 8 bases line up with TRBD2. The V gene's germline CDR1 is MGHDK and CDR2 SYGVNS. The ends lost 4 bases at V and 2 bases at J; junction bases unmatched: 9. The CDR3 sequence is 16 residues long. The CDR3 region has the DNA TGTGCCAGCAGTGCCCTGGGGGCGGGAGGACAAGAGACCCAGTACTTC. It codes for CASSALGAGGQETQYF.

There are many counts of this clonotype. This sequence joins TRBV15 and TRBJ2-7, with TRBD2 matching 9 bases. This CDR3 comprises 14 residues. The ends lost 3 bases at V and 0 bases at J; junction bases unmatched: 0. The germline V gene encodes CDR1 LNHNV and CDR2 YYDKDF (reference sequence). CDR3 in amino acids: CATSRGLASYEQYF. The CDR3 bases are TGTGCCACCAGCAGGGGACTAGCCTCCTACGAGCAGTACTTC.

This chain joins TRBV20-1 and TRBJ1-6; TRBD1 is a possible D gene (6 bases). Trimming left V 6 bases short and J 6 bases short, with 12 bases between. The CDR3 consists of 13 residues. Germline V gene sequence: CDR1 DFQATT, CDR2 SNEGSKA (reference sequence). The CDR3 reads CSAVGQLNSPLHF. The CDR3 DNA reads TGCAGTGCCGTAGGACAGCTTAATTCACCCCTCCACTTT.

The V call is TRBV7-3, the J call TRBJ2-2; perhaps TRBD2 as D (5 bases). The germline V gene has CDR1 SGHTA and CDR2 FQGTGA. This CDR3 is built from 14 residues. Between the trimmed V and J ends, which lost 5 bases and 5 bases, there was a span of 12 bases. The CDR3 is CASSKEVVTGELFF. In DNA, the CDR3 is TGTGCCAGCAGCAAGGAGGTCGTTACCGGGGAGCTGTTTTTT.

This chain uses TRBV2 with TRBJ1-4; 9 bases are a match to TRBD1. In germline, CDR1 is SNHLY, CDR2 FYNNEI. The length of the CDR3 is 13 residues. The V and J ends lost 6 bases and 5 bases, in that order; junction bases with no gene match: 1. CDR3 in DNA: TGTGCCAGCAGAGGGACAGGGAATGAAAAACTGTTTTTT. Its translation is CASRGTGNEKLFF.

This chain uses TRBV29-1 with TRBJ1-5; unclear D gene. CDR1 and CDR2 (germline): SQVTM, ANQGSEA. The CDR3 loop spans 8 amino acids. This chain's CDR3 is CRAGPQHF. The CDR3 region has the DNA TGCAGGGCCGGGCCCCAGCATTTT.

The table lists this clonotype with a few counts. V usage is TRBV20-1 and J usage is TRBJ1-6; TRBD1 aligns across 7 bases. V was pared by 0 bases and J by 6 bases, with 5 bases of the junction left unmatched. Germline V gene sequence: CDR1 DFQATT, CDR2 SNEGSKA (reference sequence). The CDR3 is made up of 15 amino acids. The CDR3 region is CSARETGLFNSPLHF. The CDR3, as DNA: TGCAGTGCTAGAGAGACAGGGCTTTTTAATTCACCCCTCCACTTT.

V and J are TRBV5-1 and TRBJ1-2, with D perhaps TRBD1 (6 bases). The V end was cut by 5 bases, the J end by 3 bases, with 14 bases between. Germline V gene data show CDR1 as SGHRS and CDR2 as YFSETQ. The CDR3 spans 14 residues. The CDR3 loop is CASRSQGTDYGYTF. Written as DNA, the CDR3 is TGCGCCAGCAGATCCCAGGGGACTGACTATGGCTACACCTTC.

The V call is TRBV2, the J call TRBJ2-7; 9 bases line up with TRBD1. J was trimmed by 4 bases and V by 8 bases; bases with no gene match: 15. This CDR3 is built from 16 residues. Germline-derived CDR1 and CDR2 are SNHLY and FYNNEI. CDR3 loop: CASCPGGTGKGYEQYF. CDR3 in DNA: TGTGCCAGCTGCCCCGGCGGGACAGGGAAGGGATACGAGCAGTACTTC. Together with reference TRBV2 and TRBJ2-7, the CDR3 gives the full variable domain: EPEVTQTPSHQVTQMGQEVILRCVPISNHLYFYWYRQILGQKVEFLVSFYNNEISEKSEIFDDQFSVERPDGSNFTLKIRSTKLEDSAMYFCASCPGGTGKGYEQYFGPGTRLTVT.

The chain uses TRBV2 and TRBJ2-5; 9 nucleotides agree with TRBD1. The CDR3 contains 15 residues. The V gene's germline CDR1 is SNHLY and CDR2 FYNNEI. After removal of 6 bases from V and 5 bases from J, the junction contained 10 bases not matched to a gene. The CDR3 DNA reads TGTGCCAGCAGAGCGGACAGGGGTGAATGGGAGACCCAGTACTTC. Residues: CASRADRGEWETQYF.

This clonotype was detected only a few times. J is TRBJ2-7 and V is TRBV5-1; possible D gene TRBD1, 6 bases. This CDR3 spans 13 amino acids. V was shortened by 1 base and J by 5 bases, with 10 bases between the two germline ends. Germline lookup yields CDR1 SGHRS and CDR2 YFSETQ. CDR3 loop: CASSLTGTNEQYF. CDR3 coding DNA: TGCGCCAGCAGCTTGACAGGGACGAACGAGCAGTACTTC.

DNA of the CDR3: TGTGCCAGCAGCGGCTCCGGGACAGGGGGGGAGCAGTACTTC. Translation gives CASSGSGTGGEQYF. This sequence joins TRBV7-8 and TRBJ2-7; 11 bases fit TRBD1. The germline gives CDR1 SGHVS, CDR2 FQNEAQ. V was clipped by 5 bases and J by 7 bases; unmatched bases: 7. This CDR3 contains 14 residues.

This clonotype has just a few counts. The chain joins TRBV10-3 to TRBJ2-7, with 7 positions matching TRBD1. The CDR3 spans 13 residues. V gave up 10 bases and J gave up 4 bases; unmatched junction bases: 10. Germline V gene sequence: CDR1 ENHRY, CDR2 SYGVKD. This CDR3 reads CATEGAGAYEQYF. The CDR3 coding sequence is TGTGCCACCGAGGGGGCAGGGGCGTACGAGCAGTACTTC.

This clonotype has a count of ten or more. The chain carries TRBV7-6 and TRBJ2-2; possibly TRBD1 for D (6 bases). Germline V lookup: CDR1 SGHVS, CDR2 FNYEAQ. This CDR3 is 16 amino acids long. Trimming cost V 1 base and J 4 bases, with 13 bases left between them. This CDR3 reads CASSLGVPGATGELFF. The CDR3, as DNA: TGTGCCAGCAGCTTAGGAGTCCCAGGGGCCACCGGGGAGCTGTTTTTT.

This clonotype was seen at least ten times. The chain uses TRBV11-2 and TRBJ2-2; D perhaps matches TRBD1 (5 bases). The CDR3 totals 16 residues. Germline CDR1 is SGHAT and CDR2 is FQNNGV. Trimming stripped 2 bases from V and 4 bases from J, with 14 bases between. DNA of the CDR3: TGTGCCAGCAGCTTATTGAAGGGGCTGGGCACCGGGGAGCTGTTTTTT. Its protein is CASSLLKGLGTGELFF.

The chain joins TRBV7-3 to TRBJ2-5; D may be TRBD2 (5 bases). This CDR3 is 10 amino acids long. Germline lookup yields CDR1 SGHTA and CDR2 FQGTGA. The DNA for the CDR3 is TGTGCTGTTCGGGCGGGGACCCAGTACTTC. Protein product: CAVRAGTQYF.

This clonotype was seen repeatedly, ten times or more. This CDR3 is CSARRDIGTGELFF. DNA of the CDR3: TGCAGTGCTAGGAGGGACATAGGTACCGGGGAGCTGTTTTTT. The gene calls are TRBV20-1 and TRBJ2-2, with a weak D call TRBD1 (6 bases). CDR1 and CDR2 from the germline V gene are DFQATT and SNEGSKA (reference sequence). The CDR3 extends over 14 amino acids. V gave up 3 bases and J gave up 5 bases, with 13 bases separating them.

The V call is TRBV7-3, the J call TRBJ2-2, with 8 bases fitting TRBD1. The CDR3 is 12 amino acids. J lost 10 bases, V lost 5 bases, and 3 bases had no gene match. Germline lookup yields CDR1 SGHTA and CDR2 FQGTGA. The CDR3 here is CASSHRGSELFF. The DNA of the CDR3 is TGTGCCAGCAGCCACAGGGGGTCGGAGCTGTTTTTT.

The J gene is TRBJ2-5, the V gene TRBV28; D is tentatively TRBD1 or TRBD2 (6 bases each). V lost 6 bases and J lost 4, with 9 bases in between. Germline CDR1 is MDHEN and CDR2 is SYDVKM. The CDR3 totals 12 residues. The CDR3 loop reads CASRQGLETQYF. CDR3 DNA sequence: TGTGCCAGCAGACAGGGACTAGAGACCCAGTACTTC.

The chain couples TRBV13 to TRBJ2-7; D call uncertain. Germline CDR1 and CDR2: PRHDT and FYEKMQ (reference sequence). The CDR3 is 15 residues long. Trimming cost V 1 base and J 0 bases, with 10 bases left between them. CDR3 sequence (DNA): TGTGCCAGCAGCTTAGTTTGGTCGAGCTCCTACGAGCAGTACTTC. This translates into CASSLVWSSSYEQYF.

As DNA, the CDR3 is TGTGCCAGCAGCCTAGGAAGGGGGACGGCAGACTACGAGCAGTACTTC. Its translation is CASSLGRGTADYEQYF. The chain joins TRBV7-9 to TRBJ2-7; possible D gene TRBD1, 6 bases. V lost 5 bases, J lost 3 bases, and 20 bases lay in between. Germline CDR1 is SEHNR and CDR2 is FQNEAQ (reference sequence). This CDR3 has 16 residues. Combining the CDR3 with reference TRBV7-9 and TRBJ2-7 gives the whole variable domain DTGVSQNPRHKITKRGQNVTFRCDPISEHNRLYWYRQTLGQGPEFLTYFQNEAQLEKSRLLSDRFSAERPKGSFSTLEIQRTEQGDSAMYLCASSLGRGTADYEQYFGPGTRLTVT.

This clonotype appeared a few times. V gene TRBV28 combines with J gene TRBJ2-7; 10 nucleotides match TRBD1. The V and J ends lost 7 bases and 6 bases, in that order; junction bases with no gene match: 15. Germline loops: CDR1 MDHEN, CDR2 SYDVKM. The CDR3 is made up of 16 amino acids. CDR3 sequence: CASTALGTGDGGEQYF. Here the CDR3 DNA reads TGTGCCAGCACCGCACTGGGGACAGGGGATGGTGGCGAGCAGTACTTC.

A few counts support this clonotype. This chain connects TRBV19 to TRBJ1-2; maybe TRBD1 (6 bases). V gave up 5 bases and J gave up 2 bases, with 12 bases separating them. Per germline, CDR1 LNHDA and CDR2 SQIVND (reference sequence). CDR3 length: 14 residues. Written as DNA, the CDR3 is TGTGCCAGTAGTGAACCGGACAGAAACTATGGCTACACCTTC. Protein sequence: CASSEPDRNYGYTF.

The chain uses TRBV2 and TRBJ2-5; no clear D. The CDR3 spans 13 residues. V lost 2 bases to trimming and J lost 2 bases, with 6 bases between them. CDR1 and CDR2 from the germline V gene are SNHLY and FYNNEI. The CDR3 DNA is TGTGCCAGCAGTGAACCGTTTCAAGAGACCCAGTACTTC. Its protein is CASSEPFQETQYF. Variable domain in full (rest from reference TRBV2 and TRBJ2-5): EPEVTQTPSHQVTQMGQEVILRCVPISNHLYFYWYRQILGQKVEFLVSFYNNEISEKSEIFDDQFSVERPDGSNFTLKIRSTKLEDSAMYFCASSEPFQETQYFGPGTRLLVL.

V and J are TRBV20-1 and TRBJ1-1, with 7 bases lining up with TRBD1. This CDR3 is built from 17 residues. Germline CDR1 and CDR2: DFQATT and SNEGSKA (reference sequence). J lost 2 bases, V lost 6 bases, and 18 bases had no gene match. CDR3 sequence reads: CSAIESSVGQANTEAFF. The CDR3 DNA is TGCAGTGCAATCGAGTCTAGTGTAGGACAGGCTAACACTGAAGCTTTCTTT.

The table lists this clonotype with many counts. The rearrangement joins TRBV9 to TRBJ1-5; 11 positions match TRBD1. Per the germline V gene, CDR1 is SGDLS and CDR2 is YYNGEE. The trim removed 3 bases at V and 5 bases at J, leaving 7 bases unmatched. This CDR3 is built from 16 residues. CDR3 sequence: CASSASGTGGDQPQHF. CDR3 in DNA: TGTGCCAGCAGCGCGTCGGGGACAGGGGGGGATCAGCCCCAGCATTTT.

This clonotype came up many times. This rearrangement joins TRBV7-8 to TRBJ2-2; unclear D gene. CDR1 is SGHVS, CDR2 FQNEAQ, per germline. The CDR3 is 14 amino acids. Trimming removed 5 bases from V and 0 bases from J, with 7 bases in between. The CDR3 DNA is TGTGCCAGCAGCAACTATGCGAACACCGGGGAGCTGTTTTTT. Protein sequence: CASSNYANTGELFF. Full variable domain (rest looked up from reference TRBV7-8 and TRBJ2-2): GAGVSQSPRYKVAKRGQDVALRCDPISGHVSLFWYQQALGQGPEFLTYFQNEAQLDKSGLPSDRFFAERPEGSVSTLKIQRTQQEDSAVYLCASSNYANTGELFFGEGSRLTVL.

Points on this clonotype: At one of its ends the junction is not consistent with the germline gene, which may arise from a read error. This chain joins TRBV28 and TRBJ2-2; the D gene is possibly TRBD1 (6 bases). The CDR3 totals 13 residues. Germline V gene data show CDR1 as MDHEN and CDR2 as SYDVKM. This CDR3 reads CASSLQAPGVLFF. As DNA, the CDR3 is TGTGCCAGCAGTTTGCAGGCCCCAGGGGTGCTGTTTTTT.

The chain carries TRBV7-9 and TRBJ1-3; D unclear. V lost 4 bases, J lost 0 bases, and 7 bases lay in between. Germline CDR1 reads SEHNR; CDR2 reads FQNEAQ (reference sequence). The CDR3 loop spans 14 amino acids. Here the CDR3 reads CASSSQVSGNTIYF. The DNA of the CDR3 is TGTGCCAGCAGCTCCCAGGTCTCTGGAAACACCATATATTTT.